This TCR beta chain stems from a study of shared clonotypes between healthy human individuals. The CDR3 runs 11 residues. Germline values: CDR1 ENHRY, CDR2 SYGVKD. Trimming took off 4 bases at V and 8 bases at J, with 6 bases between the two ends. Only a few counts were recorded for this clone. Other DNA sequences of this sample code for an identical CDR3. Produced via immunoSEQ multiplex PCR; TCRdb's table is partial and in-frame only. The table records over a million clones, under 80% of them present only once. The clonotype was recovered from a man between 18 and 35 years old in good health. The sample taken for sequencing was memory CD4+ T cells sorted from blood. Regarding subset: CD45RA-negative fraction. The rearrangement uses TRBV10-3 and TRBJ2-1; no reliable D call. CDR3: CAISVGYEQFF. As DNA, the CDR3 is TGTGCCATCAGTGTCGGGTATGAGCAGTTCTTC.